This T cell receptor (beta chain) was captured by sequencing in a study of blood T cell repertoires in COVID-19. Here immunoSEQ multiplex PCR was the method, and the copy in TCRdb shows in-frame clones only, minus some. The table includes some 83,000 clones, roughly four fifths detected once. V dropped 1 base and J dropped 2 bases, with 11 bases sitting between them. The CDR3 is 15 amino acids. Germline lookup yields CDR1 SEHNR and CDR2 FQNEAQ (reference sequence). The origin of this receptor is a human donor in a cohort sampled during active COVID-19. This sequence joins TRBV7-9 and TRBJ2-5; tentatively, D is TRBD1 (5 bases). The sequenced sample consisted of peripheral blood. CDR3 region: CASSLGQGLQETQYF. CDR3 DNA sequence: TGTGCCAGCAGCTTAGGGCAGGGCTTGCAAGAGACCCAGTACTTC.